There are a few counts of the clone carrying this T cell receptor (beta chain). Its specificity is not known. The data stem from a study of regulatory T cells in long-lasting Graves disease. Study-wide points: Examination was confined to peripheral blood, excluding thyroid tissue.

CDR3 size: 13 residues. With 4 bases removed from V and 0 bases from J, the gap between germline ends came to 8 bases. Germline values: CDR1 DFQATT, CDR2 SNEGSKA (reference sequence). TCR beta libraries were built with iRepertoire HTBI primers and Arm-PCR of CDR3 regions. TCRdb passed the multiplex PCR reads through MiXCR, listing each CDR3 protein once. The sample records fewer than 550,000 distinct CDR3 sequences, 16% being singletons. Time point of the sample: newly diagnosed GD, antithyroid drugs for less than 3 months. Generation of the TCR library employed RNA extracted from PBMCs. The same data also contributed to another study, on T cells in Graves' hyperthyroidism and ophthalmopathy. That work contributes: Newly diagnosed patients aged 18 to 65 had hyperthyroidism of under 2 months' duration. HTBI primers drove first-round RT-PCR of the TCR CDR3.

This TCR was sampled from a woman younger than 35 with Graves disease. This chain links TRBV20-1 with TRBJ2-3; possibly TRBD1 for D (5 bases). The sample was peripheral blood mononuclear cells (PBMCs), taken at new diagnosis, from a patient treated with antithyroid drugs. The CDR3 region is CSAIQGSTDTQYF. In DNA form, the CDR3 reads TGCAGTGCTATTCAGGGAAGCACAGATACGCAGTATTTT.